The text below deals with one T cell receptor beta chain. The entry originates in a study of T cell responses to AZD1222 COVID-19 vaccine. This CDR3 is built from 16 residues. Germline CDR1 and CDR2: MGHRA and YSYEKL. V lost 4 bases, J lost 4 bases, and 11 bases stayed unmatched. Clones were read by immunoSEQ multiplex PCR, and TCRdb kept only the in-frame ones, dropping some. The table has approximately 77,000 clones, roughly 90% seen once. The chain has TRBV4-1 and TRBJ2-7, with 9 positions matching TRBD2. The TCR comes from an adult who received the AZD1222 COVID-19 vaccine. The sample here was peripheral blood, taken 28 days after the second AZD1222 dose. The chain's CDR3 is CASSPRLAGRWYEQYF. CDR3 nucleotides: TGCGCCAGCAGCCCCCGGCTAGCGGGGCGTTGGTACGAGCAGTACTTC.